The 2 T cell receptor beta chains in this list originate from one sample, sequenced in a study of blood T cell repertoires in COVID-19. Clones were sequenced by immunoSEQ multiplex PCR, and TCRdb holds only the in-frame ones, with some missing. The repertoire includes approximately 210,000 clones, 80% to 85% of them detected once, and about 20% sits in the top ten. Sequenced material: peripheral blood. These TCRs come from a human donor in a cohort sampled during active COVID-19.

In DNA, the CDR3 is TGTGCCAGCTCACCAGCAGGAGGGGTCATGAACACTGAAGCTTTCTTT. Amino acids: CASSPAGGVMNTEAFF. The chain is built from TRBV18 and TRBJ1-1, with D possibly being TRBD1 (5 bases). Germline V gene sequence: CDR1 KGHSH, CDR2 LQKENI. The CDR3 loop spans 16 amino acids. V lost 2 bases and J 0 bases, leaving 13 bases between the germline ends.

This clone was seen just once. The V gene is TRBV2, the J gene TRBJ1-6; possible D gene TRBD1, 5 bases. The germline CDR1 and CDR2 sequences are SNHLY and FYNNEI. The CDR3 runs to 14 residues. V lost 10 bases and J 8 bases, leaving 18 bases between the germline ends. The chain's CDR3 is CATAEAGRYSPLHF. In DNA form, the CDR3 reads TGTGCCACCGCAGAGGCGGGACGTTATTCACCCCTCCACTTT.